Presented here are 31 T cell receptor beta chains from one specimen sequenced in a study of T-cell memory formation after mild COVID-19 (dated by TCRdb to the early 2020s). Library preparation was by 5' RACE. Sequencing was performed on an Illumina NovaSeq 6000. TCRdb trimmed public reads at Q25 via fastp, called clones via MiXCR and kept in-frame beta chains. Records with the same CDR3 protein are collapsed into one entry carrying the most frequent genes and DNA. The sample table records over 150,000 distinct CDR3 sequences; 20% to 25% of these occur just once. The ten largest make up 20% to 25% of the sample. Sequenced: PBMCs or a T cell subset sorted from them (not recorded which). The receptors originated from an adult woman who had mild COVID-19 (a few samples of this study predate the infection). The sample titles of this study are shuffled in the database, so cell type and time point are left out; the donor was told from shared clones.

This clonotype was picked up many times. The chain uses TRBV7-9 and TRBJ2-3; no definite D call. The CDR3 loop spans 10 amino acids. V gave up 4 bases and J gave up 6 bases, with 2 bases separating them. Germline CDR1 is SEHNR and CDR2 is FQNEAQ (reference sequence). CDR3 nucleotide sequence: TGTGCCAGCAGCTCCGATACGCAGTATTTT. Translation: CASSSDTQYF.

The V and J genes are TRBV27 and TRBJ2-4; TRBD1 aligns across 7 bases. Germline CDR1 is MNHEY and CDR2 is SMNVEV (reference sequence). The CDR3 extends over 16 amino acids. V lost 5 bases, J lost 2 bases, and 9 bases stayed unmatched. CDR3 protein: CASSTQGDKTKNIQYF. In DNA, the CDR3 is TGTGCCAGCAGTACCCAGGGGGATAAGACCAAAAACATTCAGTACTTC.

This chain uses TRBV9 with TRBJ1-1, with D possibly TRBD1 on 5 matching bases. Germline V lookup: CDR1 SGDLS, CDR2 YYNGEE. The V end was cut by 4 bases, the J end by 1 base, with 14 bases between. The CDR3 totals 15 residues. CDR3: CASSIWGEKNTEAFF. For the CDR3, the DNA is TGTGCCAGCAGCATATGGGGGGAAAAGAACACTGAAGCTTTCTTT.

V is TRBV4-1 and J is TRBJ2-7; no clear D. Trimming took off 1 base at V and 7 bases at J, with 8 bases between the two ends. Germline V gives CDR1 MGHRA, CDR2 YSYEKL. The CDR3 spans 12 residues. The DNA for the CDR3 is TGCGCCAGCAGCCAAGTCGGGCAAGAGCAGTACTTC. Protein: CASSQVGQEQYF.

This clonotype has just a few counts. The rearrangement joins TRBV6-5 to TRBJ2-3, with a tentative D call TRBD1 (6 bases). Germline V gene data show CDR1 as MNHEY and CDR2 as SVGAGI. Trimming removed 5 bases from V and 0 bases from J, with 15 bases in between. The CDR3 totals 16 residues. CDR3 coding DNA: TGTGCCAGCAGTAGGACAGCGTACCCTAGCACAGATACGCAGTATTTT. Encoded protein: CASSRTAYPSTDTQYF.

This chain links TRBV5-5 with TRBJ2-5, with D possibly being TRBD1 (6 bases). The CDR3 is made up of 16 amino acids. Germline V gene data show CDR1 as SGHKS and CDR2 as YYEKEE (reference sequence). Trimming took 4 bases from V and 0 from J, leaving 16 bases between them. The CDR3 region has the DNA TGTGCCAGCAGCCGGACGGATCGGGACAACCAAGAGACCCAGTACTTC. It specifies CASSRTDRDNQETQYF.

This CDR3 is CASSAGGGETQYF. The CDR3 nucleotides are TGTGCCAGCAGTGCTGGCGGGGGAGAGACCCAGTACTTC. The chain has TRBV6-1 and TRBJ2-5; 7 bases match TRBD2. The CDR3 has 13 amino acids. Germline V CDR1 and CDR2: MNHNS, SASEGT. J gave up 4 bases and V 4 bases, and 3 bases lay outside the gene matches.

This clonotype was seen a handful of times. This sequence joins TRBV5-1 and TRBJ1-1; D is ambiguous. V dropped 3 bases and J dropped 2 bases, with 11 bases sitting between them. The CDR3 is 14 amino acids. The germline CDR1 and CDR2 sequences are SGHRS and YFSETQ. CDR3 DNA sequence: TGCGCCAGCAGCTCACACCTCGGCAACACTGAAGCTTTCTTT. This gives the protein CASSSHLGNTEAFF.

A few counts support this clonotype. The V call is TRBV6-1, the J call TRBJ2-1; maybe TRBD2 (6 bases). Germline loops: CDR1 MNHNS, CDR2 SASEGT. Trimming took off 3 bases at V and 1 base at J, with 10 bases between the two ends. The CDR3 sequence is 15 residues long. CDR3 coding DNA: TGTGCCAGCAGTGATACGGGGGAGTCCTACAATGAGCAGTTCTTC. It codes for CASSDTGESYNEQFF.

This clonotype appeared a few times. CDR3 loop: CASSVAGLPYHSGANVLTF. The DNA of the CDR3 is TGTGCCAGCAGCGTAGCCGGTCTACCCTATCACTCTGGGGCCAACGTCCTGACTTTC. The rearrangement uses TRBV9 and TRBJ2-6; no definite D call. V gave up 0 bases and J gave up 0 bases, with 16 bases separating them. The CDR3 covers 19 residues. Germline lookup yields CDR1 SGDLS and CDR2 YYNGEE.

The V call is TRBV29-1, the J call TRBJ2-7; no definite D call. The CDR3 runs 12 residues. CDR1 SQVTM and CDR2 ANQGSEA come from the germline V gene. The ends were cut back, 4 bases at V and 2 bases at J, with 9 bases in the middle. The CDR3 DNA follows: TGCAGCGTTGGTCAGGATCCCTACGAGCAGTACTTC. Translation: CSVGQDPYEQYF.

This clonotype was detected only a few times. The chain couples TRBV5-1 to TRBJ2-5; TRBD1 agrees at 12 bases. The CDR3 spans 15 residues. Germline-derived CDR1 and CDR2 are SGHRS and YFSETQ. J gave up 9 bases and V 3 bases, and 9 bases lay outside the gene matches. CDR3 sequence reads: CASSSPGQGAGAQYF. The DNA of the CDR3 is TGCGCCAGCAGCTCCCCGGGACAGGGGGCCGGGGCCCAGTACTTC.

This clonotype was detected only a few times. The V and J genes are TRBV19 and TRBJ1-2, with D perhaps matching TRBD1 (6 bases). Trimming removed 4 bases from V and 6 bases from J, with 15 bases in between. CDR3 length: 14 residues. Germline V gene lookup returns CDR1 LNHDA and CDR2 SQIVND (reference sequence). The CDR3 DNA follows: TGTGCCAGTAGTACGGACAGTTCTGGAAATGGCTACACCTTC. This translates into CASSTDSSGNGYTF.

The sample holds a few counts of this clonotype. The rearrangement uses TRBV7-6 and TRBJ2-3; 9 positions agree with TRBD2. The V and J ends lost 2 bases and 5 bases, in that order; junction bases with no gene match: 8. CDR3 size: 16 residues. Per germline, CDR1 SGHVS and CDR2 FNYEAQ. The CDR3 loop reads CASSLRLAGILDTQYF. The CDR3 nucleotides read TGTGCCAGCAGCTTACGGCTAGCGGGAATTTTAGATACGCAGTATTTT.

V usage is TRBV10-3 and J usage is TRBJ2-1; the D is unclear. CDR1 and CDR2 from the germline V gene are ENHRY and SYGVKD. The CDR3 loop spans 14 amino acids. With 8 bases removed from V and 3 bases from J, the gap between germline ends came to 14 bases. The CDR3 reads CAIEDPTGYNEQFF. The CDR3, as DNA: TGTGCCATCGAAGACCCCACCGGCTACAATGAGCAGTTCTTC.

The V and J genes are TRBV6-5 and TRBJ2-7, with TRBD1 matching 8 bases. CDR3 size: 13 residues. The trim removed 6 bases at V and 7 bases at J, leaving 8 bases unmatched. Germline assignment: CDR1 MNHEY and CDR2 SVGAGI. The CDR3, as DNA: TGTGCCAGCAGCATCAGGGGGCGGGAAGAGCAGTACTTC. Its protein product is CASSIRGREEQYF.

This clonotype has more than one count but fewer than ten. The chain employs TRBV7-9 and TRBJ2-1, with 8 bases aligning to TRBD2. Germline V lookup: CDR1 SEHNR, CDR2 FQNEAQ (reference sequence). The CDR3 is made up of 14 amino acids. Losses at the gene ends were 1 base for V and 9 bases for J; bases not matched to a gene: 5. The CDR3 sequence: CASSLVLAGSEQFF. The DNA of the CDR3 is TGTGCCAGCAGCTTAGTCCTAGCGGGCTCTGAGCAGTTCTTC.

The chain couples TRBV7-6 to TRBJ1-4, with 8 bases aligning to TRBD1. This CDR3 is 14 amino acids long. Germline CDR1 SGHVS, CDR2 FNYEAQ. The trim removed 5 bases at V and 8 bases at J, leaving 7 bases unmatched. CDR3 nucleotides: TGTGCCAGCAGCCGGACAGGGAGTCGGGAAAAACTGTTTTTT. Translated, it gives CASSRTGSREKLFF.

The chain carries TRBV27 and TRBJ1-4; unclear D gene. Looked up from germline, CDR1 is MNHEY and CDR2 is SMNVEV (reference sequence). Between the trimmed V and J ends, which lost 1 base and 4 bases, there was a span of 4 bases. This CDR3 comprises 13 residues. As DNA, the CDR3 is TGTGCCAGCAGTTTATACAGTAATGAAAAACTGTTTTTT. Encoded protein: CASSLYSNEKLFF. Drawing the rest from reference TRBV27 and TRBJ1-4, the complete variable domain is EAQVTQNPRYLITVTGKKLTVTCSQNMNHEYMSWYRQDPGLGLRQIYYSMNVEVTDKGDVPEGYKVSRKEKRNFPLILESPSPNQTSLYFCASSLYSNEKLFFGSGTQLSVL.

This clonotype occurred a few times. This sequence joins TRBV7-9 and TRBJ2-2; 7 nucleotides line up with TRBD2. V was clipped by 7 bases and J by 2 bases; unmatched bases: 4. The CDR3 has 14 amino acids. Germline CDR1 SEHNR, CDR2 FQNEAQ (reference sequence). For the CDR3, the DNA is TGTGCCAGCACCCGGGGGGAAAACACCGGGGAGCTGTTTTTT. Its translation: CASTRGENTGELFF. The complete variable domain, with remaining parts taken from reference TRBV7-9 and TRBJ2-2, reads DTGVSQNPRHKITKRGQNVTFRCDPISEHNRLYWYRQTLGQGPEFLTYFQNEAQLEKSRLLSDRFSAERPKGSFSTLEIQRTEQGDSAMYLCASTRGENTGELFFGEGSRLTVL.

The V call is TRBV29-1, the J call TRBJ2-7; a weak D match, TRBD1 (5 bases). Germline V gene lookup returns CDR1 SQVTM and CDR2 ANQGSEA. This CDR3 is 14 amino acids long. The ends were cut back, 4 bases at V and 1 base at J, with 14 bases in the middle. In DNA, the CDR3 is TGCAGCGTTGTAGTCTGGCAGGGATCCTACGAGCAGTACTTC. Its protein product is CSVVVWQGSYEQYF.

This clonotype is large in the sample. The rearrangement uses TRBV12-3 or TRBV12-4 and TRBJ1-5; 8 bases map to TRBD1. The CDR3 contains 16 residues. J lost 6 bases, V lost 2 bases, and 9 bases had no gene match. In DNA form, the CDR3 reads TGTGCCAGCAGTTTAACGACAGGGGTGGGGTTTCAGCCCCAGCATTTT. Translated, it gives CASSLTTGVGFQPQHF.

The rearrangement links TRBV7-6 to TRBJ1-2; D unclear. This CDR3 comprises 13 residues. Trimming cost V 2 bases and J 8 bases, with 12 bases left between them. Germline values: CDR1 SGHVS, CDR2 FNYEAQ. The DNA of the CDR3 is TGTGCCAGCAGCTTACTGGGTGGCAACGGCTACACCTTC. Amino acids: CASSLLGGNGYTF.

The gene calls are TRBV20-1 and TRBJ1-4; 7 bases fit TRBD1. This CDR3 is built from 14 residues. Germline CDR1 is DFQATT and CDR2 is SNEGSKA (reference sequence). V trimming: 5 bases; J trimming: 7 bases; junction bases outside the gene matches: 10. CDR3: CSAPQQGLGEKLFF. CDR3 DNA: TGCAGTGCTCCGCAACAGGGGTTGGGTGAAAAACTGTTTTTT.

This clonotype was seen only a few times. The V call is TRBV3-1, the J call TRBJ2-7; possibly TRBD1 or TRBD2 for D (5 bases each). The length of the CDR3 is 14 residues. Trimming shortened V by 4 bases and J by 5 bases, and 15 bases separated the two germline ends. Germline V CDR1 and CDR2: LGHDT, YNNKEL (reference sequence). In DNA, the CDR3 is TGTGCCAGCAGCCCTCCGGGACGGCCGGACGAGCAGTACTTC. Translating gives CASSPPGRPDEQYF.

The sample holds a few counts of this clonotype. The chain's CDR3 is CASSVGQGNTEAFF. The CDR3, as DNA: TGTGCCAGCAGCGTTGGACAGGGGAACACTGAAGCTTTCTTT. The chain is built from TRBV9 and TRBJ1-1; the match to TRBD1 covers 8 bases. Germline lookup yields CDR1 SGDLS and CDR2 YYNGEE. V shed 2 bases and J 1 base; nucleotides not matched to a gene: 1. The CDR3 extends over 14 amino acids. Full variable domain (outside the CDR3, taken from reference TRBV9 and TRBJ1-1): DSGVTQTPKHLITATGQRVTLRCSPRSGDLSVYWYQQSLDQGLQFLIQYYNGEERAKGNILERFSAQQFPDLHSELNLSSLELGDSALYFCASSVGQGNTEAFFGQGTRLTVV.

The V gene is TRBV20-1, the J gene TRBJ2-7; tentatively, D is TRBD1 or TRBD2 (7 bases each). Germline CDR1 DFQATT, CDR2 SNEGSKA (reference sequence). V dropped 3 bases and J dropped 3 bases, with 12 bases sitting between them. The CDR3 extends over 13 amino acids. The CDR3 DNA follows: TGCAGTGCTAGGCCCAGGGGGGGCTACGAGCAGTACTTC. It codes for CSARPRGGYEQYF.

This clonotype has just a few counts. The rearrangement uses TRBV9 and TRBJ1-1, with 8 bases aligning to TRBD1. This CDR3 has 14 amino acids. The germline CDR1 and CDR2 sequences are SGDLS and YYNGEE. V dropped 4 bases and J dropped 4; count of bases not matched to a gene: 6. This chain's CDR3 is CASSNGQGGTEAFF. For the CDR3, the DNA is TGTGCCAGCAGCAATGGACAGGGAGGCACTGAAGCTTTCTTT.

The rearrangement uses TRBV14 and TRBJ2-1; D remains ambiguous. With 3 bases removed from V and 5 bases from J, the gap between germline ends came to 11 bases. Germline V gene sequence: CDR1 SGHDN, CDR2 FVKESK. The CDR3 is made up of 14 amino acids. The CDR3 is CASSQVFDHNEQFF. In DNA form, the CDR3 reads TGTGCCAGCAGCCAGGTTTTCGACCACAATGAGCAGTTCTTC.

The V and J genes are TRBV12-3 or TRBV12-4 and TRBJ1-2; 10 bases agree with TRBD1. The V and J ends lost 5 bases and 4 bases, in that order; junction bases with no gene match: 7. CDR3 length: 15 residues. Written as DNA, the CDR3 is TGTGCCAGCAGTCCGGGACAGGGGATGGGCTATGGCTACACCTTC. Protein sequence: CASSPGQGMGYGYTF.

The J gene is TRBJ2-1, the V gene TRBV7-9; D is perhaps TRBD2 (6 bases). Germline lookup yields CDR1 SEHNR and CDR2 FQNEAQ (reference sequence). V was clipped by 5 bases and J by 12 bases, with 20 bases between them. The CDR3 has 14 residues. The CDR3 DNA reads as TGTGCCAGCAGCCCTTCAACCGTCGGGGGTGTGCAGTTCTTC. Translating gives CASSPSTVGGVQFF.